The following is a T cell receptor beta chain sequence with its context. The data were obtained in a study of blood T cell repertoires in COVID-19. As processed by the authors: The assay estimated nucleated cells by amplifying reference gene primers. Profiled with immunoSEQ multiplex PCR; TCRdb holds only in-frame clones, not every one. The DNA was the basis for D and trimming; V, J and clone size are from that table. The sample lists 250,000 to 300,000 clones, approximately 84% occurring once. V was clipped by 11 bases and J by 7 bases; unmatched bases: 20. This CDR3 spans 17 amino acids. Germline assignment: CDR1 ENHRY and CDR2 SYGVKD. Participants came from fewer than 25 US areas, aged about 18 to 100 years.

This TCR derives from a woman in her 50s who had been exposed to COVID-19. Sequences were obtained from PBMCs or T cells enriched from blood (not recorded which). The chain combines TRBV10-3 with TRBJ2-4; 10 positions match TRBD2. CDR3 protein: CALSRVAGGQGGNIQYF. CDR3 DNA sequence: TGTGCCCTATCGCGGGTAGCGGGGGGCCAGGGGGGGAACATTCAGTACTTC.